This T cell receptor (beta chain) was sequenced in a study of T-cell memory formation after mild COVID-19. Study-wide context: Each donor largely had its own TCR clusters.

Study-level findings and limits: Day 15 to 85 contracting clones showed balanced CD4/CD8; later expanders leaned CD4+. For contracting clones, CD4+ ones sat mainly in CM and EM, CD8+ in EMRA.

From the 5' RACE reads, TCRdb called clonotypes with MiXCR, one entry per CDR3 protein. The sample records hundreds of thousands of distinct CDR3 sequences, about a fifth being singletons. Germline V gene lookup returns CDR1 MNHNY and CDR2 SVGAGI (reference sequence). The CDR3 covers 16 residues. Germline trimming cut 6 bases from V and 0 bases from J; bases unmatched to any gene: 6. As to this clonotype: Its antigen is not identified.

The sequence was collected from an adult woman who had mild COVID-19 (a few samples of this study predate the infection). Cell type and time point are not known. The chain carries TRBV6-6 and TRBJ2-3, with TRBD2 matching over 10 bases. The source material was PBMCs or a T cell subset sorted from them (not recorded which). Here the CDR3 DNA reads TGTGCCAGCAGCCCCACTAGCGGGGTTAGCACAGATACGCAGTATTTT. This translates into CASSPTSGVSTDTQYF.